Shown below are 3 T cell receptor beta chains from a single sample sequenced in a study of cytomegalovirus exposure and HLA in healthy donors. The primer mix had 60 Vbeta and 13 Jbeta primers. TCRdb keeps only in-frame clones here, not all; method: immunoSEQ multiplex PCR. The table lists some 80,000 clones. Sequenced input: PBMCs. Receptors were obtained from a man between 50 and 59 years old in good health and CMV-seropositive.

The chain combines TRBV7-2 with TRBJ1-1; TRBD1 agrees at 8 bases. CDR1 and CDR2 (germline): SGHTA, FQGNSA. The CDR3 length is 15 residues. V lost 1 base, J lost 5 bases, and 6 bases stayed unmatched. CDR3 residues: CASSLGRTGRTEAFF. CDR3 nucleotide sequence: TGTGCCAGCAGCTTAGGAAGGACAGGGAGAACTGAAGCTTTCTTT. Using reference TRBV7-2 and TRBJ1-1 for the parts outside the CDR3, the full variable domain is GAGVSQSPSNKVTEKGKDVELRCDPISGHTALYWYRQSLGQGLEFLIYFQGNSAPDKSGLPSDRFSAERTGGSVSTLTIQRTQQEDSAVYLCASSLGRTGRTEAFFGQGTRLTVV.

J is TRBJ2-7 and V is TRBV10-3; TRBD1 matches 7 bases. The V gene's germline CDR1 is ENHRY and CDR2 SYGVKD. V trimming: 6 bases; J trimming: 3 bases; junction bases outside the gene matches: 11. The CDR3 length is 15 residues. The CDR3 DNA follows: TGTGCCATCAGGGGGGACGGACAGGTCCTCTACGAGCAGTACTTC. Translating it yields CAIRGDGQVLYEQYF.

J is TRBJ2-7 and V is TRBV5-1; weak D call: TRBD2 (7 bases). This CDR3 spans 15 amino acids. Trimming pared 0 bases from V and 0 bases from J, leaving 10 bases between. From germline, CDR1 is SGHRS and CDR2 YFSETQ. This CDR3 reads CASSLGGGDSYEQYF. As DNA, the CDR3 is TGCGCCAGCAGCTTGGGAGGGGGGGACTCCTACGAGCAGTACTTC.